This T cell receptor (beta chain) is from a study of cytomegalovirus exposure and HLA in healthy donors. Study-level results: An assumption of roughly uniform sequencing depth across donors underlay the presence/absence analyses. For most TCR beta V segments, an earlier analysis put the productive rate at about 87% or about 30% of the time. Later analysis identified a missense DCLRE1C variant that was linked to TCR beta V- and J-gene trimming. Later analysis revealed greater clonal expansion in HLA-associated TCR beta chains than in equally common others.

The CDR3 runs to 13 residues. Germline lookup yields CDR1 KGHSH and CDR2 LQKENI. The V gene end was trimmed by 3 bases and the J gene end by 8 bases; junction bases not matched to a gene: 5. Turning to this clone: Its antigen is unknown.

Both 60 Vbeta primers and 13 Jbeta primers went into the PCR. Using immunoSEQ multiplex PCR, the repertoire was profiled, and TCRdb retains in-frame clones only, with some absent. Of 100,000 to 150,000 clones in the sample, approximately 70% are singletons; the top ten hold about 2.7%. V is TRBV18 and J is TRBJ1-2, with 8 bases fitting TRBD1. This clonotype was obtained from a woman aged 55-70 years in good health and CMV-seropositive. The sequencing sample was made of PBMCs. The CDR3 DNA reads TGTGCCAGCTCACCCCAGGGGGCAGAGGGCTACACCTTC. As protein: CASSPQGAEGYTF. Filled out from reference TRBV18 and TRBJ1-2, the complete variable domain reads NAGVMQNPRHLVRRRGQEARLRCSPMKGHSHVYWYRQLPEEGLKFMVYLQKENIIDESGMPKERFSAEFPKEGPSILRIQQVVRGDSAAYFCASSPQGAEGYTFGSGTRLTVV.